One and the same sample provided the 17 T cell receptor beta chains below, sequenced in a study of cytomegalovirus exposure and HLA in healthy donors. PCR was performed using 60 Vbeta and 13 Jbeta primers. This table comes from immunoSEQ multiplex PCR, and its TCRdb copy is limited to in-frame clones, with some not included. The profile shows 100,000 or so clones, roughly 70% of them singletons. Sequencing was done on a sample of PBMCs. The source is a man aged 35 to 55 in good health and CMV-seropositive.

This clone was found once. The chain is built from TRBV6-4 and TRBJ2-7; the D gene is possibly TRBD1 (6 bases). The CDR3 contains 14 residues. The ends were cut back, 0 bases at V and 5 bases at J, with 11 bases in the middle. Germline assignment: CDR1 MRHNA and CDR2 SNTAGT. The CDR3, as DNA: TGTGCCAGCAGTGACTCAACAGGGCGAGACGAGCAGTACGTC. Protein product: CASSDSTGRDEQYV.

The gene calls are TRBV5-6 and TRBJ2-1, with 9 nucleotides matching TRBD2. The CDR3 length is 14 residues. The germline V gene has CDR1 SGHDT and CDR2 YYEEEE. V lost 3 bases, J lost 6 bases, and 4 bases stayed unmatched. CDR3 DNA sequence: TGTGCCAGCAGCTACGGACTAGCGACCAATGAGCAGTTCTTC. It yields the protein CASSYGLATNEQFF.

The V and J genes are TRBV18 and TRBJ2-7; maybe TRBD1 (5 bases). CDR1 and CDR2 (germline): KGHSH, LQKENI. V gave up 3 bases and J gave up 0 bases, with 15 bases separating them. This CDR3 is 16 amino acids long. The CDR3 nucleotides read TGTGCCAGCTCACCGCTGGGGCAGGTTAGCTCCTACGAGCAGTACTTC. Protein product: CASSPLGQVSSYEQYF.

The V gene is TRBV11-2, the J gene TRBJ2-5; 10 positions agree with TRBD2. CDR3 length: 19 residues. Germline loops: CDR1 SGHAT, CDR2 FQNNGV. The V segment lost 1 base and the J segment 5 bases; nucleotides outside the gene matches: 16. The CDR3 sequence: CASSLVWGAGGPGVETQYF. The CDR3 DNA sequence: TGTGCCAGCAGCTTAGTCTGGGGAGCGGGAGGGCCTGGAGTGGAGACCCAGTACTTC.

This clone was detected only once. The genes are TRBV29-1 and TRBJ1-1; 7 nucleotides agree with TRBD1. CDR3 size: 12 residues. V shed 6 bases and J 4 bases; nucleotides not matched to a gene: 5. Germline V gene data show CDR1 as SQVTM and CDR2 as ANQGSEA. The CDR3 bases are TGCAGCGTGAGACAGGGAGGCACTGAAGCTTTCTTT. Residues: CSVRQGGTEAFF.

This clone was observed a few times. The genes are TRBV7-2 and TRBJ2-3; D is undetermined. Trimming left V 1 base short and J 5 bases short, with 4 bases between. The CDR3 totals 12 residues. Germline V gives CDR1 SGHTA, CDR2 FQGNSA. The CDR3 spells CASSLDLDTQYF. Here the CDR3 DNA reads TGTGCCAGCAGCTTAGATCTAGATACGCAGTATTTT.

The chain combines TRBV28 with TRBJ1-2, with 9 nucleotides matching TRBD1. The J segment lost 9 bases and the V segment lost 6 bases, leaving 5 bases of the junction unmatched. The germline gives CDR1 MDHEN, CDR2 SYDVKM. This CDR3 has 12 amino acids. The CDR3 DNA is TGTGCCAGCAGCCCGGGACAGGGTAGCTACACCTTC. This translates into CASSPGQGSYTF.

The genes are TRBV4-1 and TRBJ2-1, with TRBD2 matching 7 bases. There are 13 residues in the CDR3. Looked up from germline, CDR1 is MGHRA and CDR2 is YSYEKL. Trimming removed 3 bases from V and 9 bases from J; junction bases left unmatched: 5. The CDR3 reads CASSHTASGEQFF. The CDR3, as DNA: TGCGCCAGCAGCCATACCGCTAGCGGTGAGCAGTTCTTC.

The chain carries TRBV19 and TRBJ2-2; D uncertain. There are 11 residues in the CDR3. The V end was cut by 5 bases, the J end by 8 bases, with 6 bases between. From germline, CDR1 is LNHDA and CDR2 SQIVND (reference sequence). This CDR3 reads CASSVRGELFF. In DNA form, the CDR3 reads TGTGCCAGTAGTGTCAGGGGGGAGCTGTTTTTT.

The chain recombines TRBV27 with TRBJ1-2; D not resolved. The CDR3 runs 11 residues. V lost 6 bases and J 2 bases, leaving 4 bases between the germline ends. CDR1 is MNHEY and CDR2 is SMNVEV in the germline V gene (reference sequence). The CDR3 sequence is CASRSNYGYTF. CDR3 in DNA: TGTGCCAGCAGAAGCAACTATGGCTACACCTTC.

This clone appeared a single time. The chain has TRBV6-1 and TRBJ1-6; 8 positions match TRBD1. CDR3 size: 14 residues. Germline CDR1 is MNHNS and CDR2 is SASEGT. V gave up 4 bases and J gave up 7 bases; unmatched junction bases: 3. CDR3 region: CASSGDRWNSPLHF. CDR3 bases: TGTGCCAGCAGTGGGGACAGGTGGAATTCACCCCTCCACTTT.

This clone was seen a single time. The chain combines TRBV2 with TRBJ2-5; 8 nucleotides line up with TRBD2. Germline CDR1 SNHLY, CDR2 FYNNEI. The V and J ends lost 6 bases and 3 bases, in that order; junction bases with no gene match: 9. This CDR3 is 15 amino acids long. The CDR3 spells CASRDSSGYKETQYF. Here the CDR3 DNA reads TGTGCCAGCAGGGATTCTAGCGGGTATAAAGAGACCCAGTACTTC.

This chain joins TRBV2 and TRBJ2-5; D is unresolved. Per the germline V gene, CDR1 is SNHLY and CDR2 is FYNNEI. Trimming removed 8 bases at V and 2 bases at J, with 12 bases between. This CDR3 is 13 amino acids long. CDR3 in DNA: TGTGCCAGCGAGCTGCCGGTTCAAGAGACCCAGTACTTC. It codes for CASELPVQETQYF.

In this sample, this clone turned up a few times. The chain employs TRBV5-1 and TRBJ1-3; D perhaps matches TRBD1 (6 bases). Looked up from germline, CDR1 is SGHRS and CDR2 is YFSETQ. Trimming pared 1 base from V and 4 bases from J, leaving 12 bases between. The CDR3 covers 15 residues. The CDR3 sequence is CASSLMGAPGNTIYF. The CDR3 region has the DNA TGCGCCAGCAGCTTGATGGGGGCCCCGGGAAACACCATATATTTT.

The gene calls are TRBV7-2 and TRBJ2-3; D gene uncertain. The germline gives CDR1 SGHTA, CDR2 FQGNSA. The CDR3 has 14 amino acids. V was trimmed by 5 bases and J by 2 bases, leaving 11 bases between them. The CDR3 protein is CASSLVAFTDTQYF. CDR3 nucleotides: TGTGCCAGCAGCCTCGTAGCCTTCACAGATACGCAGTATTTT.

The chain is built from TRBV9 and TRBJ2-3, with 11 bases fitting TRBD2. Unmatched junction bases numbered 8, after V lost 3 bases and J lost 2 bases. Per germline, CDR1 SGDLS and CDR2 YYNGEE. The CDR3 runs to 17 residues. The CDR3 DNA reads TGTGCCAGCAGCGCTAGGACTAGCGGGTCCTACACAGATACGCAGTATTTT. This sequence encodes CASSARTSGSYTDTQYF.

The V call is TRBV5-1, the J call TRBJ2-1; the match to TRBD1 covers 11 bases. V shed 4 bases and J 6 bases; nucleotides not matched to a gene: 6. This CDR3 has 15 amino acids. Germline V gives CDR1 SGHRS, CDR2 YFSETQ. The CDR3 DNA reads as TGCGCCAGCAGCAACCGGGACAGGGGGTTCAATGAGCAGTTCTTC. Protein sequence: CASSNRDRGFNEQFF.